This T cell receptor beta chain was identified in a study of cytomegalovirus exposure and HLA in healthy donors. Study-wide results and limits: In presence/absence analyses, roughly uniform sequencing depth across donors was assumed.

With 5 bases clipped from V and 4 bases from J, the junction kept 7 bases outside the gene matches. The CDR3 has 14 residues. The germline CDR1 and CDR2 sequences are MDHEN and SYDVKM. PCR primers comprised 60 Vbeta and 13 Jbeta primers. Libraries were prepared by immunoSEQ multiplex PCR; TCRdb keeps only in-frame clonotypes and omits some of them. The table shows approximately 140,000 clones, with around 73% occurring only once. A note on this clone: Its antigen is not identified.

The chain combines TRBV28 with TRBJ1-2, with 7 bases identical to TRBD1. The origin of this receptor is a woman aged 18-29 years in good health and CMV-seronegative. The sample comprised PBMCs. CDR3 amino acids: CASSTFHRGYGYTF. The CDR3 bases are TGTGCCAGCAGTACCTTTCACAGGGGCTATGGCTACACCTTC.